This T cell receptor (beta chain) was observed in a study of CD8+ T cells in alopecia areata. Once RNA had been extracted, it was reverse transcribed into cDNA to act as the sequencing template. Sequencing used immunoSEQ multiplex PCR; TCRdb keeps in-frame clones, though not all of them. This sample yields approximately 180,000 clones, of which 59% are seen a single time; roughly 14% belongs to the top ten. Obtained from alopecia areata patients were lesional scalp punch biopsies along with peripheral blood. Findings and limits, study-wide: Researchers reported that TCR sharing among patients proved less clear than in mice, possibly HLA-linked. It was lesional scalp, especially alopecia totalis/universalis, that showed higher clonality than normal scalp.

In its sample, this clone was seen a few times. Its antigen is still unknown. This TCR was recovered from a human donor with alopecia areata. The sequenced sample was CD4+ T cells sorted from blood, obtained at week 0.

This CDR3 is CASRDPGSYEQYF. CDR3 nucleotides: TGTGCCAGTCGGGACCCCGGCAGCTACGAGCAGTACTTC. The rearrangement links TRBV2 to TRBJ2-7; D assignment may be TRBD1 or TRBD2 (5 bases each). CDR1 is SNHLY, CDR2 FYNNEI, per germline. V lost 9 bases, J lost 3 bases, and 15 bases lay in between. The CDR3 runs 13 residues. The full variable domain, in which reference TRBV2 and TRBJ2-7 provide the parts outside the CDR3, is EPEVTQTPSHQVTQMGQEVILRCVPISNHLYFYWYRQILGQKVEFLVSFYNNEISEKSEIFDDQFSVERPDGSNFTLKIRSTKLEDSAMYFCASRDPGSYEQYFGPGTRLTVT.